There are many counts of the clone carrying this TCR beta chain. The data were obtained in a study of early T cells in non-severe SARS-CoV-2 infection. About the study: Chains from this unsorted whole-blood bulk RNA could not be paired.

The TCR library protocol attached unique molecular identifiers to the individual cDNA molecules. Using its own MiXCR run on the 5' RACE reads, TCRdb lists one record per CDR3 protein. The table includes tens of thousands of distinct CDR3 sequences, approximately 13% detected once. This receptor was taken from an adult who was a healthcare worker with PCR-confirmed SARS-CoV-2 infection or an uninfected control (not recorded which). Specimen: whole blood, collected at baseline.

Here the CDR3 DNA reads TGTGCCAGCCAGGGGACTAGGGTGGAGGAGCAGTACTTC. It yields the protein CASQGTRVEEQYF. The chain couples TRBV6-1 to TRBJ2-7, with 8 bases lining up with TRBD2. The trim removed 8 bases at V and 7 bases at J, leaving 10 bases unmatched. Germline CDR1 reads MNHNS; CDR2 reads SASEGT. The CDR3 contains 13 residues.